Below are 22 T cell receptor beta chains sequenced from a single sample in a study of blood T cells in healthy people across ages. With a J-beta primer mix and a sample-barcoded 5' primer, a second PCR ran about 7 to 12 cycles. MiXCR, applied by TCRdb to the 5' RACE reads, yields one record per CDR3 protein. The table has around 970,000 distinct CDR3 sequences, 51% seen once. The sequenced sample consisted of blood. All receptors come from a woman aged 60-70 years in good health.

This clonotype was counted only a few times. The CDR3 region is CASSLSRTSGLAEQYF. As DNA, the CDR3 is TGTGCCAGCAGTTTATCCAGGACTAGCGGGCTTGCCGAGCAGTACTTC. The chain couples TRBV28 to TRBJ2-4, with 11 bases lining up with TRBD2. Gene TRBJ2-7 matches the end of the DNA better, so the J call may be wrong. The length of the CDR3 is 16 residues. Germline V gene data show CDR1 as MDHEN and CDR2 as SYDVKM.

This clonotype was counted a few times. CDR3 residues: CASSSSSGRYEQYF. The CDR3 DNA follows: TGTGCCAGCAGCTCTTCAAGCGGGAGGTACGAGCAGTACTTC. The chain recombines TRBV11-2 with TRBJ2-7, with 9 bases fitting TRBD2. The CDR3 loop spans 14 amino acids. V shed 4 bases, J shed 4 bases, and the junction held 5 bases outside the gene matches. The V gene's germline CDR1 is SGHAT and CDR2 FQNNGV.

A remark on this clonotype: This may be a read error, as it is one base from a much larger clone. V is TRBV7-9 and J is TRBJ1-4; 7 bases agree with TRBD1. The germline gives CDR1 SEHNR, CDR2 FQNEAQ (reference sequence). The CDR3 runs 13 residues. As DNA, the CDR3 is TGTGCCAGCAACATGGACAGGAATGAAGAACTGTTTTTT. Its protein product is CASNMDRNEELFF.

The chain couples TRBV29-1 to TRBJ2-1, with TRBD1 identical over 9 bases. J was trimmed by 4 bases and V by 6 bases; bases with no gene match: 7. Germline CDR1 is SQVTM and CDR2 is ANQGSEA. The CDR3 extends over 14 amino acids. The CDR3 sequence: CSVEGDREYNEQFF. CDR3 DNA sequence: TGCAGCGTCGAGGGGGACAGGGAGTACAATGAGCAGTTCTTC.

This clonotype was picked up a small number of times. The chain employs TRBV7-2 and TRBJ2-7, with TRBD2 matching over 16 bases. This CDR3 is 16 amino acids long. Germline V gene sequence: CDR1 SGHTA, CDR2 FQGNSA. The V segment lost 4 bases and the J segment 6 bases; nucleotides outside the gene matches: 6. DNA of the CDR3: TGTGCCAGCAGCTGGGGACTAGCGGGAGGGCAGGTCGAGCAGTACTTC. This codes for CASSWGLAGGQVEQYF.

The chain couples TRBV5-1 to TRBJ2-2; no firm D call. This CDR3 has 17 residues. CDR1 is SGHRS, CDR2 YFSETQ, per germline. Trimming stripped 4 bases from V and 3 bases from J, with 19 bases between. CDR3 amino acids: CASSATLDPEDTGELFF. The CDR3 nucleotides are TGCGCCAGCAGCGCCACACTGGATCCGGAAGACACCGGGGAGCTGTTTTTT.

This chain links TRBV20-1 with TRBJ2-3; no reliable D call. The CDR3 is made up of 12 amino acids. Germline V CDR1 and CDR2: DFQATT, SNEGSKA (reference sequence). V gave up 4 bases and J gave up 2 bases, with 7 bases separating them. CDR3 residues: CSANPYTDTQYF. CDR3 nucleotide sequence: TGCAGTGCTAACCCTTACACAGATACGCAGTATTTT.

This clonotype appeared a few times. The J gene is TRBJ2-7, the V gene TRBV28; maybe TRBD2 (5 bases). CDR1 is MDHEN, CDR2 SYDVKM, per germline. The V end was cut by 8 bases, the J end by 4 bases, with 27 bases between. CDR3 length equals 17 residues. CDR3 DNA sequence: TGTGCCAGCGGAACATCGATGAGTGAGTGGGGAGTTTACGAGCAGTACTTC. It specifies CASGTSMSEWGVYEQYF.

Regarding this clonotype: This clone may be a read error of a much larger clone one base away. The chain has TRBV27 and TRBJ2-7; D ambiguous. V was clipped by 2 bases and J by 5 bases, with 16 bases between them. The CDR3 has 15 residues. Germline CDR1 is MNHEY and CDR2 is SMNVEV (reference sequence). Here the CDR3 reads CASSLRGDSTDEQYF. In nucleotides, the CDR3 is TGTGCCAGCAGTTTAAGAGGCGACTCAACCGACGAGCAGTACTTC.

V is TRBV29-1 and J is TRBJ2-1, with D unresolved. Germline values: CDR1 SQVTM, CDR2 ANQGSEA. Trimming stripped 1 base from V and 4 bases from J, with 14 bases between. The CDR3 loop spans 15 amino acids. The CDR3 DNA sequence: TGCAGCGTTGAAGGATCTCGAACCGGTTACAATGAGCAGTTCTTC. Protein product: CSVEGSRTGYNEQFF.

This clonotype came up a few times. The chain links TRBV20-1 to TRBJ2-7, with a weak D call TRBD1 (7 bases). The germline V gene encodes CDR1 DFQATT and CDR2 SNEGSKA (reference sequence). Trimming left V 0 bases short and J 3 bases short, with 15 bases between. The CDR3 covers 15 residues. CDR3 region: CSARERETGYYEQYF. The CDR3 DNA reads TGCAGTGCTAGAGAACGGGAGACAGGGTACTACGAGCAGTACTTC.

This clonotype was found a few times. The chain has TRBV29-1 and TRBJ2-1; D may be TRBD2 (5 bases). Trimming took 3 bases from V and 10 from J, leaving 13 bases between them. This CDR3 is 12 amino acids long. Germline V gene data show CDR1 as SQVTM and CDR2 as ANQGSEA. The CDR3 region is CSVDPGRREQFF. Written as DNA, the CDR3 is TGCAGCGTTGATCCCGGACGGAGGGAGCAGTTCTTC.

The genes are TRBV6-1 and TRBJ2-5; D uncertain. V gave up 6 bases and J gave up 5 bases, with 7 bases separating them. This CDR3 has 11 residues. CDR1 and CDR2 from the germline V gene are MNHNS and SASEGT. In DNA form, the CDR3 reads TGTGCCAGCAGGGATTGGGAGACCCAGTACTTC. Protein sequence: CASRDWETQYF.

V and J are TRBV24-1 and TRBJ2-1; 10 nucleotides match TRBD2. The better agreement between TRBJ2-7 and the DNA end casts doubt on the J call. Germline CDR1 KGHDR, CDR2 SFDVKD. CDR3 length equals 14 residues. The CDR3 loop is CATRGGLAVNEQYF. The CDR3 bases are TGTGCCACCAGGGGAGGACTAGCGGTCAATGAGCAGTACTTC.

The chain uses TRBV5-1 and TRBJ2-7; D uncertain. V lost 0 bases and J 2 bases, leaving 9 bases between the germline ends. From germline, CDR1 is SGHRS and CDR2 YFSETQ. This CDR3 contains 14 residues. The CDR3 coding sequence is TGCGCCAGCAGCTTGGTGGGCAAGACCTACGAGCAGTACTTC. Translation gives CASSLVGKTYEQYF.

The J gene is TRBJ2-1, the V gene TRBV5-1; either TRBD1 or TRBD2 may supply D (5 bases each). Per the germline V gene, CDR1 is SGHRS and CDR2 is YFSETQ. V was clipped by 4 bases and J by 6 bases, with 17 bases between them. This CDR3 comprises 15 residues. The chain's CDR3 is CASSLYGDRANEQFF. CDR3 DNA: TGCGCCAGCAGCCTATACGGGGACCGGGCCAATGAGCAGTTCTTC.

The rearrangement links TRBV5-6 to TRBJ2-7; 8 positions match TRBD2. With 0 bases clipped from V and 0 bases from J, the junction kept 5 bases outside the gene matches. CDR1 is SGHDT, CDR2 YYEEEE, per germline. The CDR3 spans 16 residues. DNA for the CDR3: TGTGCCAGCAGCTTGGCCGGGGGGGCTGTCTCCTACGAGCAGTACTTC. Residues: CASSLAGGAVSYEQYF.

The chain recombines TRBV6-1 with TRBJ2-7; weak D call: TRBD2 (5 bases). V shed 10 bases and J shed 2 bases, with 9 bases lying between them. Germline V CDR1 and CDR2: MNHNS, SASEGT. The CDR3 sequence is 11 residues long. The CDR3 sequence: CATMRAYEQYF. The CDR3, as DNA: TGTGCCACCATGAGGGCCTACGAGCAGTACTTC.

This clonotype was picked up a small number of times. The CDR3 nucleotides read TGCAGCTCGGGACTAGCGGGAGTAGAGGAGCAGTTCTTC. Amino acid sequence: CSSGLAGVEEQFF. The rearrangement joins TRBV29-1 to TRBJ2-1; 14 bases are shared with TRBD2. Per germline, CDR1 SQVTM and CDR2 ANQGSEA. The CDR3 is 13 amino acids. V dropped 8 bases and J dropped 10; count of bases not matched to a gene: 7.

The CDR3: CSVDTGEETQYF. In DNA form, the CDR3 reads TGCAGCGTAGACACAGGGGAAGAGACCCAGTACTTC. The rearrangement uses TRBV29-1 and TRBJ2-5; TRBD1 aligns across 7 bases. Looked up from germline, CDR1 is SQVTM and CDR2 is ANQGSEA. V dropped 6 bases and J dropped 3; count of bases not matched to a gene: 4. This CDR3 comprises 12 residues.

This clonotype has at least ten counts. The rearrangement uses TRBV28 and TRBJ2-7, with 9 bases aligning to TRBD2. With V trimmed by 5 bases and J by 12 bases, 20 bases remained unmatched. Germline CDR1 and CDR2: MDHEN and SYDVKM. This CDR3 spans 16 amino acids. CDR3 sequence reads: CASSLQFLGLATPPYF. In nucleotides, the CDR3 is TGTGCCAGCAGTCTCCAATTTTTGGGACTAGCAACCCCACCGTACTTC.

This clonotype came up a few times. The rearrangement links TRBV14 to TRBJ2-4; tentative D call: TRBD2 (6 bases). Trimming stripped 4 bases from V and 7 bases from J, with 11 bases between. Germline CDR1 reads SGHDN; CDR2 reads FVKESK. The CDR3 has 13 amino acids. The CDR3, as DNA: TGTGCCAGCAGCCCCGACGCGGGGAACATTCAGTACTTC. It yields the protein CASSPDAGNIQYF.